This T cell receptor (beta chain) is from a study of T cells in localized non-small cell lung cancer. Regarding the study as a whole: Investigators sequenced only a single tumor region, leaving heterogeneity possible. Across samples, adjacent lung featured a median 57 of the top 100 tumor clones. It was uninvolved adjacent lung that showed the highest T cell clonality, exceeding tumor.

Profiled with immunoSEQ multiplex PCR; TCRdb holds only in-frame clones, not every one. The data show some 6,300 clones, less than 45% seen once. Regarding this clone: Antigen: not known.

This TCR was recovered from a woman aged 40 to 75 with stage II squamous cell lung carcinoma. The sequenced sample was lung tumor tissue, obtained before any cancer treatment.

In DNA, the CDR3 is TGTGCCAGCAGTGAAGGACAGGGCCTAAATGAAAAACTGTTTTTT. It encodes CASSEGQGLNEKLFF. This rearrangement joins TRBV25-1 to TRBJ1-4; the match to TRBD1 covers 8 bases. In germline, CDR1 is MGHDK, CDR2 SYGVNS. The CDR3 consists of 15 residues. The J segment lost 5 bases and the V segment lost 2 bases, leaving 4 bases of the junction unmatched.